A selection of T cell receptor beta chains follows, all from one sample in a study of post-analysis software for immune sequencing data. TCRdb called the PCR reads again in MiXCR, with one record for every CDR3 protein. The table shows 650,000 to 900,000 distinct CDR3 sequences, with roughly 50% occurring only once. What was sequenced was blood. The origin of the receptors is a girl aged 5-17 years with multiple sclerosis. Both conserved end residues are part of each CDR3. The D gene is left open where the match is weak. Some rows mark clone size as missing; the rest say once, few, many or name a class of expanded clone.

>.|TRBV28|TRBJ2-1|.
TGTGCCAGCAGTTTACGGCGGAACTCCTACAATGAGCAGTTCTTC
CASSLRRNSYNEQFF
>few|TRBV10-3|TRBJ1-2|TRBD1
TGTGCCATCAGTGATGCGGGAGACAGGGGCTATGGCTACACCTTC
CAISDAGDRGYGYTF
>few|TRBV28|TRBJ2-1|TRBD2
TGTGCCAGCAACTCCATCGGGACTAGCATCAATGAGCAGTTCTTC
CASNSIGTSINEQFF
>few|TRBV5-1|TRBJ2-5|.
TGCGCCAGCAGCTCTGAACCCCGGGAGACCCAGTACTTC
CASSSEPRETQYF
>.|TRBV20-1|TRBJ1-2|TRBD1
TGCAGTGCTAGGGACAGGGGGGAGAACTATGGCTACACCTTC
CSARDRGENYGYTF
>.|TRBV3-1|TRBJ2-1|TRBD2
TGTGCCAGCAGCCAAGATTCGGGACTACCCATGTTCTTC
CASSQDSGLPMFF
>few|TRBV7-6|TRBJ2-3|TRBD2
TGTGCCAGCAGCTCCGGGACTAGTGTCTCAGATACGCAGTATTTT
CASSSGTSVSDTQYF
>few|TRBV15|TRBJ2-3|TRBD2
TGTGCCACCAGCAGAGTTACTAGCGGAATCACAGATACGCAGTATTTT
CATSRVTSGITDTQYF
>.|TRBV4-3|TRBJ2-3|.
TGCGCCAGCAGCCCTCTGGGCGACACAGATACGCAGTATTTT
CASSPLGDTDTQYF
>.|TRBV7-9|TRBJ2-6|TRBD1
TGTGCCAGCAGCTCTGGACGGACAGGGGCCCTGAGCTCTGGGGCCAACGTCCTGACTTTC
CASSSGRTGALSSGANVLTF
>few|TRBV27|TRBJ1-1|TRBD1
TGTGCCAGCAGATCAGGGGGACGTGAAGCTTTCTTT
CASRSGGREAFF
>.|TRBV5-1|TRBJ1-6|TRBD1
TGCGCCAGCAGCCCCGAACAGGGGAATTCACCCCTCCACTTT
CASSPEQGNSPLHF
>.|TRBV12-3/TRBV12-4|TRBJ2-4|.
TGTGCCAGCAGATATAGAGACAGTGCAAACATTCAGTACTTC
CASRYRDSANIQYF
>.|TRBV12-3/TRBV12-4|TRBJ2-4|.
TGTGCCAGCAGGCTAGGGGCCATTCAGTACTTC
CASRLGAIQYF
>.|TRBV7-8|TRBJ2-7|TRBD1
TGTGCCAGCAGCCTAGGGACAGGGGTCGCCGAGCAGTACTTC
CASSLGTGVAEQYF
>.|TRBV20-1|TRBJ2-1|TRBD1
TGCAGTGCTAGCACGACAGGGGCCCTCGTTAGTGAGCAGTTCTTC
CSASTTGALVSEQFF
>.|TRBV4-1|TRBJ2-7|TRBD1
TGCGCCAGCAGCCCTTCCGGGACAGGGGGCTACGAGCAGTACTTC
CASSPSGTGGYEQYF
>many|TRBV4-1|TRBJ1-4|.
TGCGCCAGCAGCCTGGATCCAACTAATGAAAAACTGTTTTTT
CASSLDPTNEKLFF
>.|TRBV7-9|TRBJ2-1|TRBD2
TGTGCCAGCAGCTTAGCGGAACGCGGGAGGCCCCACAATGAGCAGTTCTTC
CASSLAERGRPHNEQFF
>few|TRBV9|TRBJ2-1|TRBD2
TGTGCCAGCAGCTGGACGGGACTAGCCACAATTTCAGAGCAGTTCTTC
CASSWTGLATISEQFF
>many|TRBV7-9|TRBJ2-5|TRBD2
TGTGCCAGCAGCTTAGGACTAGCGGGAGAACAAGAGACCCAGTACTTC
CASSLGLAGEQETQYF
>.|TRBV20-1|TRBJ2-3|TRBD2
TGCAGTGCCCCGGGACTAGCGGGAGATACGCAGTATTTT
CSAPGLAGDTQYF
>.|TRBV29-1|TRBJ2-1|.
TGCAGCGTTGAAGCCGCGGGAAATGAGCAGTTCTTC
CSVEAAGNEQFF
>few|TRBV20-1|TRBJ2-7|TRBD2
TGCAGTGCTGGTTTAGCGGGAGCCTACGAGCAGTACTTC
CSAGLAGAYEQYF
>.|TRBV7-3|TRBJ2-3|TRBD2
TGTGCCAGCAGCCGGACCGGGACTAGCGTGTCAGATACGCAGTATTTT
CASSRTGTSVSDTQYF
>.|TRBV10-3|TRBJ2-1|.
TGTGCCATCAGTGACCGGGACCCAGGCTCCTACAATGAGCAGTTCTTC
CAISDRDPGSYNEQFF
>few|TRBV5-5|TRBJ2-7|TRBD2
TGTGCCAGCAGCTTGGAGGTTAGCGGGGACTACGAGCAGTACTTC
CASSLEVSGDYEQYF
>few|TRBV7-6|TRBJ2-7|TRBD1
TGTGCCAGCAGCGGGACAGGGGTACCCTCGGGCGAGCAGTACTTC
CASSGTGVPSGEQYF
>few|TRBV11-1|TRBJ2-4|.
TGTGCCAGCAGCTCCGGGACGGGGATTAGCATTCAGTACTTC
CASSSGTGISIQYF
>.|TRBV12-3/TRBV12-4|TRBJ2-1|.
TGTGCCAGCAGACCAGCGGGCTCAGAGTACAATGAGCAGTTCTTC
CASRPAGSEYNEQFF
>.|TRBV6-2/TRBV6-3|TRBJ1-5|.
TGTGCCAGCAGTTATTCGCATAGCAATCAGCCCCAGCATTTT
CASSYSHSNQPQHF
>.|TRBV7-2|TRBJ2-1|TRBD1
TGTGCCAGCAGCTGGGGGGCGGGACAGGGGGCCTATGAGCAGTTCTTC
CASSWGAGQGAYEQFF
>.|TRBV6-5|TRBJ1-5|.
TGTGCCAGCAGCCGTCATGGTCAGAGCAATCAGCCCCAGCATTTT
CASSRHGQSNQPQHF
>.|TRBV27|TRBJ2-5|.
TGTGCCAGCAAGGGCAGGGGGGCTTGGGAGACCCAGTACTTC
CASKGRGAWETQYF
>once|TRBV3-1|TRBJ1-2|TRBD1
TGTGCCAGCAGCTATCCCGGGACAGCTTCGCTATGGTATGGCTACACCTTC
CASSYPGTASLWYGYTF
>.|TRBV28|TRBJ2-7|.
TGTGCCAGCAGGTCCGGAGGGGGGCCTGGCGAGCAGTACTTC
CASRSGGGPGEQYF
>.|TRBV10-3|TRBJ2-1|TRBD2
TGTGCCATCAGTGAAATAGCGGGAAACAATGAGCAGTTCTTC
CAISEIAGNNEQFF
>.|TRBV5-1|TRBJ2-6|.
TGCGCCAGCAGCAGGGAGGCTGGGGCCAACGTCCTGACTTTC
CASSREAGANVLTF
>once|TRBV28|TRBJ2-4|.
TGTGCCAGCAGTTTATCTGGGGGGCCAAACATTCAGTACTTC
CASSLSGGPNIQYF
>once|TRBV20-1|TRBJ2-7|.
TGCAGTGCAACACCCCTAGCGCTGAGCTCCTACGAGCAGTACTTC
CSATPLALSSYEQYF
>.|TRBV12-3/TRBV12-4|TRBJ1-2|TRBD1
TGTGCCAGCAGTTCGAGGACAGGCCCCTACTATGGCTACACCTTC
CASSSRTGPYYGYTF
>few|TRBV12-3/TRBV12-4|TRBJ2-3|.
TGTGCCAGCACCCCCTGGGTGGGGACAGATACGCAGTATTTT
CASTPWVGTDTQYF
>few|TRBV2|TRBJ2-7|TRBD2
TGTGCCAGCAGTGATATCGGCACTAGCGGCGCCTACGAGCAGTACTTC
CASSDIGTSGAYEQYF
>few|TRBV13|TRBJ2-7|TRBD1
TGTGCCAGCAGCTTAGGCACCGACAGGGGCGAGCAGTACTTC
CASSLGTDRGEQYF
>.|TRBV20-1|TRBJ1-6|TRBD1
TGCAGTGCTAGCCGTGACGGACAGGCCAATTCACCCCTCCACTTT
CSASRDGQANSPLHF
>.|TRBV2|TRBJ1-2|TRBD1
TGTGCCAGCAGGGAGGACAGGCTTGATGGCTACACCTTC
CASREDRLDGYTF
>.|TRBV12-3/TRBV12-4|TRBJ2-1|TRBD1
TGTGCCAGCGTAAGGGGGCTCTCCTACAATGAGCAGTTCTTC
CASVRGLSYNEQFF
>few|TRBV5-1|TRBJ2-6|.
TGCGCCAGCAGCACGGGACCGACCTCTGGGGCCAACGTCCTGACTTTC
CASSTGPTSGANVLTF
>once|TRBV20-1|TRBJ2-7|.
TGCAGTGTCCGAAGAGGAGGCACCTCCTACGAGCAGTACTTC
CSVRRGGTSYEQYF
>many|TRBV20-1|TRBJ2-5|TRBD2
TGCAGTGCTAGTCGGCTAGCGGGAGAGGGGGAGACCCAGTACTTC
CSASRLAGEGETQYF